Listed here is a single T cell receptor beta chain. What it binds is not known. The sample comes from a study of OX40 agonist ivuxolimab in advanced cancers. Here immunoSEQ multiplex PCR was the method, and the copy in TCRdb shows in-frame clones only, minus some. The sample contains tens of thousands of clones, over 65% of which appear only once. General observations from the study: CD4+ and CD8+ blood T cells expanded clonally by week 6 at 0.1 to 3.0 mg/kg. Low clonal expansion, among the lowest seen, marked partial responders at 0.1-3.0 mg/kg.

Per the germline V gene, CDR1 is MNHNY and CDR2 is SVGAGI (reference sequence). This CDR3 region has 14 residues. Trimming cost V 4 bases and J 6 bases; bases outside gene matches: 7. The specimen was CD4+ or CD8+ T cells sorted from blood, collected in a trial of the OX40 agonist ivuxolimab. The sequence derives from an adult with an advanced solid tumor such as melanoma, head and neck, liver or kidney cancer. The gene calls are TRBV6-6 and TRBJ1-1; 8 nucleotides align to TRBD1. The CDR3 here is CASSSDREVAEAFF. The DNA of the CDR3 is TGTGCCAGCAGTTCGGACAGGGAAGTTGCTGAAGCTTTCTTT.